The entry below describes one T cell receptor (beta chain). The antigen it binds to is not known. No base quality information exists; no much larger clone differs at one position. This sample was included in a study of T cell responses to AZD1222 COVID-19 vaccine (dated by TCRdb to the early 2020s). A note on the overall study: TCR sequencing was performed for approximately 240 trial participants, of whom about 200 were given two doses of AZD1222 and about 25 were given two doses of MenACWY control vaccine. Trial participants were enrolled by age into 18-55, 56-69 and 70-plus year subgroups, with about 150, 28 and 57 TCR-sequenced participants respectively.

Points the paper makes about the study in general: Because no day 14 peak-response samples were available, repertoires were characterized only after the peak T cell response. Conclusions about previously exposed vaccinees are limited, since just five to seven AZD1222 recipients were seropositive for SARS-CoV-2 at baseline. CD4 TCRs associated with the vaccine covered the entire spike protein, and the dominant responses were in regions 160-218 and 743-854. Epitopes outside the regions mutated in the B.1.351 and B.1.1.7 variants were reportedly recognized by nearly half of the unique spike-specific TCRs. A significant rise in spike-specific TCR breadth and depth was observed after two AZD1222 doses relative to day 0 and relative to MenACWY recipients. In the small 56-69-year group, the increase in depth fell short of significance, most likely because of low power. Participants were mostly white British and included more females than males, and it was suggested by the authors that clonal diversity may have been underestimated.

Read against the paper, the sample's time point label means: about 28 days (+/-7) after the second vaccine dose. AZD1222 recipients with second doses at about 4 weeks or about 12 weeks were pooled, because spike-specific TCR depth and breadth did not differ between schedules. Vaccinee samples came from UK trials COV001 and COV002, including a single-blind randomized controlled phase 2/3 trial of AZD1222 (ChAdOx1 nCoV-19) in healthy adults. For TCRbeta chain sequencing, PBMC samples were collected from trial participants at day 0 and at day 28 after the second dose. The V and J ends are trimmed by 4 bases and 4 bases, leaving 7 bases between them. Sequences SNHLY (CDR1) and FYNNEI (CDR2) are obtained from the germline V gene. The CDR3 has 12 amino acids, counting the end cysteine and phenylalanine. Kept here is only the CDR3 DNA, which spans 36 bases and is read in frame from base 1. The CDR3 regions of human TCRbeta chains were analyzed by immunosequencing. The original pipeline was this. Repertoire TCRs were matched against a reference library of SARS-CoV-2-specific TCRs generated with the MIRA antigen-specificity platform. Breadth meant the fraction of unique TCRs that were SARS-CoV-2-associated, whereas depth meant the fraction of total T cells that were SARS-CoV-2-associated. Each spike-specific TCR was assigned to its reactive spike region and to a CD4 or CD8 class using the MIRA data. Log10-transformed breadth and depth values were compared by one-way ANOVA with Sidak's multiple comparisons tests. The clones in this table, taken by TCRdb from immuneACCESS, are in-frame only. Not every clone is retained; where verified, under half of the shortfall comes from an unresolved V gene, and the cause of the rest is unknown. Clonal size and the V and J genes are those of that table, whereas D and trimming came from the DNA. The sample contains over 85,000 clones, 70% to 90% of them found a single time. 15% of the sample is held by the ten biggest clonotypes.

The material sequenced was peripheral blood, taken 28 days after the second AZD1222 dose. The sequence derives from an adult who received the AZD1222 COVID-19 vaccine. The chain was built from TRBV2 and TRBJ1-2, with the D gene too uncertain to name. The DNA sequence is given as TGTGCCAGCAGTGCGGCAGGCTATGGCTACACCTTC. The translation is CASSAAGYGYTF.